Listed below are T cell receptor beta chains from one sample, sequenced in a study of post-analysis software for immune sequencing data. In TCRdb, the PCR reads were re-called with MiXCR into one record per CDR3 protein. The repertoire holds roughly 580,000 distinct CDR3 sequences, with 40% to 50% as singletons. The specimen sequenced was blood. Source of these receptors: a girl between 10 and 17 years old with multiple sclerosis. The CDR3 runs from the conserved cysteine through the conserved F or W. The D gene is left open where the match is weak. Not all rows give a size; the values are once, few, many and, for expanded clones, a class.

>few|17|TRBJ1-5|TRBV20-1|-
CSASGTHGGLVNQPQHF
TGCAGTGCTTCCGGGACACATGGGGGATTAGTCAATCAGCCCCAGCATTTT
>-|14|TRBJ2-5|TRBV5-1|TRBD2
CASSLDRWEGTQYF
TGCGCCAGCAGCTTGGACAGATGGGAGGGGACCCAGTACTTC
>-|11|TRBJ2-2|TRBV20-1|-
CSAPLDGELFF
TGCAGTGCTCCCTTGGACGGGGAGCTGTTTTTT
>-|14|TRBJ2-7|TRBV12-3/TRBV12-4|-
CASSSGTSSPEQYF
TGTGCCAGCAGTTCTGGGACCTCGAGTCCCGAGCAGTACTTC
>-|14|TRBJ2-1|TRBV29-1|-
CSVEEGGGSYEQFF
TGCAGCGTTGAAGAAGGTGGGGGTAGTTATGAGCAGTTCTTC
>-|13|TRBJ2-5|TRBV12-3/TRBV12-4|-
CASSPRERDSQYF
TGTGCCAGCAGCCCCAGGGAAAGAGATTCCCAGTACTTC
>-|14|TRBJ1-2|TRBV6-5|-
CASSVAEMDYGYTF
TGTGCCAGCAGCGTCGCAGAAATGGACTATGGCTACACCTTC
>-|12|TRBJ2-1|TRBV20-1|-
CSAIHLSNEQFF
TGCAGTGCTATTCACTTGAGCAATGAGCAGTTCTTC
>-|14|TRBJ2-3|TRBV5-1|-
CASSLGISTDTQYF
TGTGCCAGCAGCTTAGGGATAAGCACAGATACGCAGTATTTT
>-|17|TRBJ2-3|TRBV28|TRBD2
CASSLRGLAAKADTQYF
TGTGCCAGCAGTTTAAGGGGACTAGCGGCGAAGGCCGATACGCAGTATTTT
>few|15|TRBJ1-1|TRBV6-5|-
CASKPTVLWGTEAFF
TGTGCCAGCAAACCTACGGTGCTTTGGGGTACTGAAGCTTTCTTT
>few|15|TRBJ2-6|TRBV6-6|-
CASSYLASGANVLTF
TGTGCCAGCAGTTACCTAGCCTCTGGGGCCAACGTCCTGACTTTC
>-|17|TRBJ2-1|TRBV20-1|TRBD2
CSAGTSGGSRSYNEQFF
TGCAGTGCTGGGACTAGCGGGGGTTCGAGATCGTACAATGAGCAGTTCTTC
>-|13|TRBJ1-2|TRBV12-3/TRBV12-4|-
CASSLGSRYGYTF
TGTGCCAGCAGTTTGGGGAGCCGCTATGGCTACACCTTC
>few|17|TRBJ2-4|TRBV20-1|-
CSARGSAGTLAKNIQYF
TGCAGTGCTAGAGGAAGTGCGGGGACACTAGCCAAAAACATTCAGTACTTC
>-|16|TRBJ2-7|TRBV27|-
CASSSAGAHVDYEQYF
TGTGCCAGCAGTTCCGCGGGGGCCCACGTGGATTACGAGCAGTACTTC
>once|16|TRBJ2-7|TRBV5-1|-
CASSTGDGKETYEQYF
TGCGCCAGCAGCACCGGGGACGGGAAAGAGACCTACGAGCAGTACTTC
>-|14|TRBJ2-7|TRBV19|-
CASSAGIQTYEQYF
TGTGCCAGTTCGGCAGGAATACAGACCTACGAGCAGTACTTC
>-|18|TRBJ2-4|TRBV12-3/TRBV12-4|-
CASSYRRGGLIAKHIQYF
TGTGCCAGCAGTTATCGTAGGGGCGGATTGATAGCCAAACACATTCAGTACTTC
>once|13|TRBJ2-7|TRBV12-3/TRBV12-4|-
CASSPIQGNEQYF
TGTGCCAGCAGCCCGATACAGGGCAACGAGCAGTACTTC
>few|13|TRBJ2-7|TRBV12-3/TRBV12-4|-
CASSKGLAYEQYF
TGTGCCAGCAGTAAGGGACTCGCCTACGAGCAGTACTTC
>-|14|TRBJ1-4|TRBV5-1|TRBD1
CASGDRGNNEKLFF
TGCGCCAGCGGCGACAGGGGGAATAATGAAAAACTGTTTTTT
>-|15|TRBJ2-1|TRBV28|-
CASRLIRDQNNEQFF
TGTGCCAGCAGACTGATCCGGGACCAAAACAATGAGCAGTTCTTC
>few|13|TRBJ1-2|TRBV4-1|TRBD1
CASSRGTAYGYTF
TGCGCCAGCAGCCGAGGGACAGCTTACGGCTACACCTTC
>-|14|TRBJ2-1|TRBV20-1|-
CSASSVRGINEQFF
TGCAGTGCAAGTTCAGTCAGAGGAATAAATGAGCAGTTCTTC
>-|15|TRBJ2-1|TRBV6-1|TRBD2
CASKLAGLSYNEQFF
TGTGCCAGCAAACTAGCGGGATTGTCCTACAATGAGCAGTTCTTC
>few|17|TRBJ2-1|TRBV7-9|-
CASSSILVPRVFGEQFF
TGTGCCAGCAGCTCCATACTAGTACCCAGAGTATTTGGTGAGCAGTTCTTC
>few|14|TRBJ1-2|TRBV5-4|-
CASSLGSANYGYTF
TGTGCCAGCAGCTTGGGTAGTGCTAACTATGGCTACACCTTC
>-|15|TRBJ2-1|TRBV2|TRBD2
CASSEWVLADNEQFF
TGTGCCAGCAGTGAATGGGTACTAGCGGACAATGAGCAGTTCTTC
>few|14|TRBJ1-5|TRBV29-1|-
CSVDPGQQHQPQHF
TGCAGCGTTGACCCGGGACAACAGCATCAGCCCCAGCATTTT
>few|15|TRBJ2-7|TRBV7-9|-
CASSLYTTGLYEQYF
TGTGCCAGCAGCTTATATACTACAGGCCTCTACGAGCAGTACTTC
>-|13|TRBJ2-3|TRBV14|TRBD2
CASSGLGTDTQYF
TGTGCCAGCTCGGGACTAGGGACGGATACGCAGTATTTT